The clone carrying this TCR beta chain was seen at least ten times. What it binds is unknown. This sample stems from a study of beta chain features in type 1 diabetes. The study reverse transcribed the entire isolated RNA, so it sequenced expressed TCRB transcripts. Sequencing was performed with immunoSEQ multiplex PCR; in TCRdb, only in-frame clones are kept and a portion is missing. The table has about 300,000 clones, about 14% seen once. Points from the study as a whole: TCRB CDR3s were moderately but significantly shorter in Type 1 diabetes patients in all four CD4+ subsets.

This TCR was recovered from a woman under 30 with type 1 diabetes. The sequenced sample consisted of naive CD4+ T cells from blood.

The DNA for the CDR3 is TGTGCCAGCAGTGAACGGGAGCAGTTCTTC. Residues: CASSEREQFF. This chain joins TRBV25-1 and TRBJ2-1; D unresolved. CDR3 length equals 10 residues. V was clipped by 2 bases and J by 10 bases, with 3 bases between them. Looked up from germline, CDR1 is MGHDK and CDR2 is SYGVNS. Supplemented by reference TRBV25-1 and TRBJ2-1, the full variable domain reads EADIYQTPRYLVIGTGKKITLECSQTMGHDKMYWYQQDPGMELHLIHYSYGVNSTEKGDLSSESTVSRIRTEHFPLTLESARPSHTSQYLCASSEREQFFGPGTRLTVL.